This T cell receptor beta chain was obtained from a study of control samples from healthy donors and cancer patients (dated by TCRdb to 2018 to 2020). Worth noting for this clone: Its antigen has not been determined. The record has no base qualities; no much larger clone is one base away.

V is cut back by 0 bases and J by 9 bases, with 8 bases in the junction unmatched. CDR1 and CDR2, looked up from the germline V gene (reference sequence), are SGHKS and YYEKEE. The CDR3 numbers 17 residues from cysteine through phenylalanine. Only the CDR3 DNA is retained, 51 bases long and in frame from the first base. Preparation of the library involved the immunoSEQ multiplex PCR assay. The source is immuneACCESS, and TCRdb retained only in-frame sequences with V and J called. Part of the clones is not carried over; for the studies checked, unresolved V genes explain less than half of this, and the remainder is unexplained. This sample comprises 350,000 to 450,000 clones, 75% to 95% of them detected only once. The ten largest clones take up 6% to 7% of the sample.

The sample taken for sequencing was PBMCs. This TCR came from a man aged 40-49 years with head and neck cancer. The sequence is built from TRBV5-5 and TRBJ2-1, with TRBD2 matching 14 junction bases. The DNA reads as follows: TGTGCCAGCAGCTTGGTGGGGACTAGCGGGAGTAAGGGTGAGCAGTTCTTC. Translation gives CASSLVGTSGSKGEQFF.